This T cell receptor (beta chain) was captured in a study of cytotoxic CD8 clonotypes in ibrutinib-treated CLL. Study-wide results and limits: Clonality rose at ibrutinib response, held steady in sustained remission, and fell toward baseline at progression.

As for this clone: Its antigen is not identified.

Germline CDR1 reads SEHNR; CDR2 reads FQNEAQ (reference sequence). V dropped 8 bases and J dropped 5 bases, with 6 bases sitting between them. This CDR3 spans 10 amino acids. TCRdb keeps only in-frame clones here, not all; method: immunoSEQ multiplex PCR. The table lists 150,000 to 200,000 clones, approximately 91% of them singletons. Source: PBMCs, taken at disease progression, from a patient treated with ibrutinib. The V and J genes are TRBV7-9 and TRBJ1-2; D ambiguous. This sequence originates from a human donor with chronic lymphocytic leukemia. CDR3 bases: TGTGCCAGCGGTACTTATGGCTACACCTTC. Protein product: CASGTYGYTF.